This TCR beta chain was identified during a study of post-analysis software for immune sequencing data. This clonotype was detected a few times. The antigen is undetermined. Unique-molecular-identifier-tagged TCR beta cDNA libraries were used. TCRdb re-called the PCR reads through MiXCR, storing one row per CDR3 protein. This sample carries 170,000 or so distinct CDR3 sequences, 30% of them seen once, and the ten largest clones take 1.5%. Study-wide results and caveats: Pronounced co-clustering by F measure was evident among identically batched samples. The normalized Chao1 diversity of multiple sclerosis patients was significantly lower than that of controls. Relative to controls, patients had 4 or 5 TRBV segments at higher frequency, with TRBV5-6, TRBV5-1 and TRBV20-1 among these.

The CDR3 length is 13 residues. Looked up from germline, CDR1 is DFQATT and CDR2 is SNEGSKA (reference sequence). Unmatched junction bases numbered 5, after V lost 3 bases and J lost 3 bases. The chain is built from TRBV20-1 and TRBJ2-7; 7 bases are shared with TRBD1. The sequence was collected from a girl aged 10-17 years with multiple sclerosis. The sequencing input was blood. This CDR3 reads CSARDRTNYEQYF. CDR3 DNA: TGCAGTGCTAGGGACAGGACGAACTACGAGCAGTACTTC.